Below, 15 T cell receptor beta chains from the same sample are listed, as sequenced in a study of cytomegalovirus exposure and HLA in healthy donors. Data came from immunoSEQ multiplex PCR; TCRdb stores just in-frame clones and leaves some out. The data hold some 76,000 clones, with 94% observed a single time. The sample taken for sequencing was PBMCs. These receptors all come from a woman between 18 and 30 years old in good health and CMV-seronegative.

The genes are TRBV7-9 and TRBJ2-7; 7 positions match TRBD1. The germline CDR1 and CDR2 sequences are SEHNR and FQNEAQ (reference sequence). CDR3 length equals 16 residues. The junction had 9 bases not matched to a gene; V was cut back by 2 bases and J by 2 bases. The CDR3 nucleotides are TGTGCCAGCAGCTTATTTGCCCGACAGGGCACCTACGAGCAGTACTTC. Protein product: CASSLFARQGTYEQYF.

Here the CDR3 reads CASSLEPAGAAGSEQYF. CDR3 bases: TGTGCCAGCAGCTTAGAACCGGCGGGGGCTGCGGGCTCCGAGCAGTACTTC. This chain uses TRBV7-2 with TRBJ2-7; perhaps TRBD2 as D (7 bases). The V gene lost 1 base and the J gene lost 6 bases, with 22 bases spanning the gap. This CDR3 has 17 residues. CDR1 and CDR2 (germline): SGHTA, FQGNSA.

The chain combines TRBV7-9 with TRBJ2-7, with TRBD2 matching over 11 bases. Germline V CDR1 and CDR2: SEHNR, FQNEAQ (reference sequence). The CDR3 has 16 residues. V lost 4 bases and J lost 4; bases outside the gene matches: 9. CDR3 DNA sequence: TGTGCCAGCAGCTACGATGGGACTAGCGGTTATTACGAGCAGTACTTC. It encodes CASSYDGTSGYYEQYF.

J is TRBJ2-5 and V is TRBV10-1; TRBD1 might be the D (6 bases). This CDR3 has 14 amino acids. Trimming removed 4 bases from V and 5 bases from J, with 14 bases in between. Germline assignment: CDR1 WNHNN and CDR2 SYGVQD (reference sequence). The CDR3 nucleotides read TGCGCCAGCAGTGCCGGACAGTCCCAGGAGACCCAGTACTTC. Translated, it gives CASSAGQSQETQYF.

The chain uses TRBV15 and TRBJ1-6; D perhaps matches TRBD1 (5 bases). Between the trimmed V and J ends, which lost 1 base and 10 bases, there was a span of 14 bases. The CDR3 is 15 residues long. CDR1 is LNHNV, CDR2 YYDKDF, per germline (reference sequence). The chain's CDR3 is CATSRGGQGGSPLHF. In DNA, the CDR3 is TGTGCCACCAGCAGAGGCGGTCAGGGAGGCTCACCCCTCCACTTT.

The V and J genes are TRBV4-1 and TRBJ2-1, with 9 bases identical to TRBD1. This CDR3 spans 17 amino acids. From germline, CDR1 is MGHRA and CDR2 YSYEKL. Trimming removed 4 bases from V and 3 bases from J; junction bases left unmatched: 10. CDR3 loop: CASSPHFGQGIYNEQFF. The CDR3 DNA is TGCGCCAGCAGCCCCCATTTTGGACAGGGGATCTACAATGAGCAGTTCTTC.

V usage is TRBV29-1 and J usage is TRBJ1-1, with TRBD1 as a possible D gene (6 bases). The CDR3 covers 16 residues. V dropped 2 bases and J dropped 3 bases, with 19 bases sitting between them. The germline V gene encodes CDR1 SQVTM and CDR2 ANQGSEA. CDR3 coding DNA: TGCAGCGTTGAACCCCGGGATACAGGGATGGACACTGAAGCTTTCTTT. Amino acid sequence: CSVEPRDTGMDTEAFF.

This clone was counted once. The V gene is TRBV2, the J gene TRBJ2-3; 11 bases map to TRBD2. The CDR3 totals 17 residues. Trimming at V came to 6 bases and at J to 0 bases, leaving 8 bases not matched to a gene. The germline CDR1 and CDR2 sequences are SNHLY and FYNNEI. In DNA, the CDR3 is TGTGCCAGCAGAGATACTAGCGGGAGTTGGAGCACAGATACGCAGTATTTT. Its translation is CASRDTSGSWSTDTQYF.

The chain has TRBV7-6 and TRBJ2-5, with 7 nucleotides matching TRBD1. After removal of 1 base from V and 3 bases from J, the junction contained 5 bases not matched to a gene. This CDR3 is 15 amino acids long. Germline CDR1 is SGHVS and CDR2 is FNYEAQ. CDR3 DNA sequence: TGTGCCAGCAGCTTAGAGGCAGGGGGAAAAGAGACCCAGTACTTC. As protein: CASSLEAGGKETQYF.

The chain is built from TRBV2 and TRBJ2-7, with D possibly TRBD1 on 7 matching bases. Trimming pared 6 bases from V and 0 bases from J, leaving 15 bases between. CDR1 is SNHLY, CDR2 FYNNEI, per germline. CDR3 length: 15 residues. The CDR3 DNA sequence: TGTGCCAGCAGAGGAGGGGGCATGGGCTCCTACGAGCAGTACTTC. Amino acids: CASRGGGMGSYEQYF.

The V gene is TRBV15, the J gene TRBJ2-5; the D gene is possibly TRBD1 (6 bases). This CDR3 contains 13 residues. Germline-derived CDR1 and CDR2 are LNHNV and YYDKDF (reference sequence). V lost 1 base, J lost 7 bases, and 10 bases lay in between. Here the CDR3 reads CATSRAATGTQYF. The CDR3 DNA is TGTGCCACCAGCAGAGCGGCGACAGGGACCCAGTACTTC.

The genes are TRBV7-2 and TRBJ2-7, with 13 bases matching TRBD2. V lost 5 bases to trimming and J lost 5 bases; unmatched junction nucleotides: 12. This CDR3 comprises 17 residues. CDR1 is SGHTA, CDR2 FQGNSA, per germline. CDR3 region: CASSAGLAGLNVHEQYF. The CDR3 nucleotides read TGTGCCAGCAGCGCGGGACTAGCGGGGTTAAATGTCCACGAGCAGTACTTC.

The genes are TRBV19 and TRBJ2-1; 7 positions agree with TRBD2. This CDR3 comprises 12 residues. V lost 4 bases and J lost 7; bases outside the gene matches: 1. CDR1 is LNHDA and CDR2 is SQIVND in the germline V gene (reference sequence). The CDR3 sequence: CASSTGGNEQFF. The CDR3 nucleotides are TGTGCCAGTAGTACGGGAGGAAATGAGCAGTTCTTC.

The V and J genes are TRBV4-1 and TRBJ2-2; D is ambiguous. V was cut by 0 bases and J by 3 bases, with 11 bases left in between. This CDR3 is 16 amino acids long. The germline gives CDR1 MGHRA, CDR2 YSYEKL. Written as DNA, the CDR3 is TGCGCCAGCAGCCAAGATATCCAGGCCCACACCGGGGAGCTGTTTTTT. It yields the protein CASSQDIQAHTGELFF.

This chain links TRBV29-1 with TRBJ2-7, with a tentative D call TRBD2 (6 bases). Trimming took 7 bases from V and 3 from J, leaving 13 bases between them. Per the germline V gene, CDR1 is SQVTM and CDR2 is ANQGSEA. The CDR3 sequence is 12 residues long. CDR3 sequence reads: CSAIGSHYEQYF. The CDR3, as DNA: TGCAGCGCAATCGGGAGCCACTACGAGCAGTACTTC.